Below are 4 T cell receptor beta chains sequenced from a single sample in a study of T cells expressing NK-cell markers. TCRdb reanalyzed the 5' RACE reads, giving one entry per CDR3 protein sequence and no DNA. This repertoire comprises some 600,000 distinct CDR3 sequences; its ten largest clones make up 3% to 4.5%. What was sequenced was blood T cells: a sorted CD56 or NKG2C T cell subset, CD4+ or CD8+ T cells, or bulk PBMC T cells (not recorded which). These receptors all stem from a young man in good health.

The genes are TRBV5-1 and TRBJ2-2; there is no DNA to check the TCRdb D call of TRBD2. Germline V gene data show CDR1 as SGHRS and CDR2 as YFSETQ. The CDR3 spans 15 residues. CDR3 sequence reads: CASSSTYLGAGELFF. The whole variable domain, filled in from reference TRBV5-1 and TRBJ2-2, reads KAGVTQTPRYLIKTRGQQVTLSCSPISGHRSVSWYQQTPGQGLQFLFEYFSETQRNKGNFPGRFSGRQFSNSRSEMNVSTLELGDSALYLCASSSTYLGAGELFFGEGSRLTVL.

V gene TRBV28 combines with J gene TRBJ1-1; absent DNA, TCRdb's TRBD1 call cannot be checked. Germline-derived CDR1 and CDR2 are MDHEN and SYDVKM. This CDR3 is 14 amino acids long. CDR3 in amino acids: CASSSGQTNTEAFF. Full variable domain (outside the CDR3, taken from reference TRBV28 and TRBJ1-1): DVKVTQSSRYLVKRTGEKVFLECVQDMDHENMFWYRQDPGLGLRLIYFSYDVKMKEKGDIPEGYSVSREKKERFSLILESASTNQTSMYLCASSSGQTNTEAFFGQGTRLTVV.

The CDR3: CSVAIANEQFF. The V call is TRBV29-1, the J call TRBJ2-1. Germline CDR1 and CDR2: SQVTM and ANQGSEA. The CDR3 is made up of 11 amino acids.

The V gene is TRBV12-3 or TRBV12-4, the J gene TRBJ2-1; TCRdb calls TRBD1, which cannot be checked without DNA. This CDR3 spans 15 amino acids. CDR3 protein: CASSPRTHKGDEQFF.